Below, 9 T cell receptor beta chains from the same sample are listed, as sequenced in a study of T cell repertoires in aging, cancer and after chemotherapy. Amplification of TCR beta used genomic DNA extracted from peripheral blood. Rearranged V-D-J TRB sequences were amplified with a mixed TRB-A/B primer pool. TCRdb re-derived calls from the multiplex PCR reads in MiXCR, one entry per CDR3 protein. Of about 11,000 distinct CDR3 sequences listed, 20% to 30% are singletons. Sample: blood. The origin of the receptors is a human donor in good health.

By share of the sample, this clonotype is medium-sized (0.01 to 0.1%). J is TRBJ2-1 and V is TRBV27; 9 bases line up with TRBD2. V gave up 4 bases and J gave up 3 bases; unmatched junction bases: 7. The V gene's germline CDR1 is MNHEY and CDR2 SMNVEV (reference sequence). The CDR3 contains 16 residues. Written as DNA, the CDR3 is TGTGCCAGCAGTTCTAATCTAGCGGGACTCTACAATGAGCAGTTCTTC. This translates into CASSSNLAGLYNEQFF.

By frequency in the sample, this clonotype is medium-sized. This rearrangement joins TRBV15 to TRBJ1-3, with D possibly matching TRBD1 (6 bases). The CDR3 is 14 amino acids. The ends were cut back, 3 bases at V and 4 bases at J, with 10 bases in the middle. Germline V gene sequence: CDR1 LNHNV, CDR2 YYDKDF (reference sequence). CDR3 DNA sequence: TGTGCCACCAGCAGTCTGGGGGCGGGAAACACCATATATTTT. Amino acids: CATSSLGAGNTIYF.

By its share, this clonotype is medium-sized. V usage is TRBV7-9 and J usage is TRBJ1-6; 8 nucleotides match TRBD1. CDR1 is SEHNR, CDR2 FQNEAQ, per germline (reference sequence). J was trimmed by 0 bases and V by 5 bases; bases with no gene match: 3. The CDR3 is made up of 16 amino acids. The CDR3 nucleotides are TGTGCCAGCAGCCAGGGGGCTCCCTCCTATAATTCACCCCTCCACTTT. Encoded protein: CASSQGAPSYNSPLHF.

The chain uses TRBV20-1 and TRBJ2-7; possibly TRBD1 for D (5 bases). The CDR3 has 13 residues. The germline V and J ends were trimmed by 4 bases and 0 bases, with 10 bases remaining between them. Germline CDR1 is DFQATT and CDR2 is SNEGSKA (reference sequence). The CDR3: CSATQGLSYEQYF. The CDR3 nucleotides read TGCAGTGCTACCCAGGGTCTCTCCTACGAGCAGTACTTC.

V and J are TRBV5-1 and TRBJ2-1; perhaps TRBD1 as D (6 bases). The CDR3 loop spans 15 amino acids. From germline, CDR1 is SGHRS and CDR2 YFSETQ. The V gene lost 0 bases and the J gene lost 5 bases, with 12 bases spanning the gap. CDR3 DNA sequence: TGCGCCAGCAGCTTGGCCCAGGGGACCGACAATGAGCAGTTCTTC. This translates into CASSLAQGTDNEQFF.

By proportion, this clonotype is medium-sized. V and J are TRBV19 and TRBJ1-1, with a tentative D call TRBD1 (6 bases). Germline CDR1 LNHDA, CDR2 SQIVND (reference sequence). This CDR3 is 15 amino acids long. V was pared by 7 bases and J by 1 base, with 16 bases between. The CDR3 protein is CASTSRGGRNTEAFF. DNA for the CDR3: TGTGCCAGTACCTCTAGGGGGGGCAGGAACACTGAAGCTTTCTTT.

This chain connects TRBV6-6 to TRBJ1-4; 8 bases are a match to TRBD1. Germline V lookup: CDR1 MNHNY, CDR2 SVGAGI (reference sequence). J lost 0 bases, V lost 6 bases, and 9 bases had no gene match. CDR3 size: 17 residues. The CDR3 region is CASRAGTGFATNEKLFF. As DNA, the CDR3 is TGTGCCAGCAGAGCCGGGACAGGCTTTGCAACTAATGAAAAACTGTTTTTT.

The chain joins TRBV6-1 to TRBJ1-5, with 8 bases fitting TRBD1. Per the germline V gene, CDR1 is MNHNS and CDR2 is SASEGT. CDR3 length: 15 amino acids. The V and J ends lost 3 bases and 7 bases, in that order; junction bases with no gene match: 8. The CDR3 spells CASSDSRGPWQPQHF. CDR3 bases: TGTGCCAGCAGTGATAGCAGGGGGCCTTGGCAGCCCCAGCATTTT.

The rearrangement joins TRBV18 to TRBJ2-1; 7 bases agree with TRBD2. V lost 8 bases to trimming and J lost 8 bases; unmatched junction nucleotides: 9. From germline, CDR1 is KGHSH and CDR2 LQKENI. The CDR3 runs to 13 residues. CDR3 DNA sequence: TGTGCCAGCAGCTTACAAGGACTAGATGAGCAGTTCTTC. Amino acid sequence: CASSLQGLDEQFF.